Listed here are 12 T cell receptor beta chains from one sample, sequenced in a study of blood T cell repertoires in COVID-19. Using immunoSEQ multiplex PCR, the repertoire was profiled, and TCRdb retains in-frame clones only, with some absent. Of about 80,000 clones detected, 88% appear once; the ten largest clones hold approximately 6.7%. The material sequenced was peripheral blood. The receptors were sampled from a woman aged 80 or over with acute or convalescent COVID-19.

J is TRBJ1-3 and V is TRBV6-1; D gene ambiguous. Germline CDR1 reads MNHNS; CDR2 reads SASEGT. This CDR3 contains 13 residues. The V and J ends lost 1 base and 4 bases respectively, with 5 bases between them. CDR3 region: CASSEGPGNTIYF. Written as DNA, the CDR3 is TGTGCCAGCAGTGAAGGGCCCGGAAACACCATATATTTT.

This chain connects TRBV7-8 to TRBJ1-5, with D possibly matching TRBD1 (6 bases). This CDR3 spans 15 amino acids. CDR1 and CDR2 (germline): SGHVS, FQNEAQ. Trimming removed 1 base at V and 6 bases at J, with 13 bases between. As DNA, the CDR3 is TGTGCCAGCAGCTTAGAGGGCAGGGGACGTCAGCCCCAGCATTTT. Protein: CASSLEGRGRQPQHF.

The chain carries TRBV19 and TRBJ2-7, with a tentative D call TRBD2 (6 bases). The CDR3 totals 12 residues. Trimming removed 9 bases from V and 5 bases from J, with 14 bases in between. Germline values: CDR1 LNHDA, CDR2 SQIVND (reference sequence). The CDR3 reads CARGESGHEQYF. CDR3 DNA: TGTGCCAGAGGAGAGAGCGGGCACGAGCAGTACTTC.

The chain combines TRBV6-2 or TRBV6-3 with TRBJ1-2; D may be TRBD1 (6 bases). This CDR3 has 14 residues. CDR1 is MNHEY, CDR2 SVGEGT, per germline. V was pared by 6 bases and J by 4 bases, with 15 bases between. CDR3 in amino acids: CASSRQEGGYGYTF. Written as DNA, the CDR3 is TGTGCCAGCAGCCGACAGGAAGGAGGCTATGGCTACACCTTC.

The chain joins TRBV7-2 to TRBJ2-3; 8 nucleotides match TRBD2. The V segment lost 1 base and the J segment 1 base; nucleotides outside the gene matches: 1. Germline CDR1 and CDR2: SGHTA and FQGNSA. The CDR3 has 15 amino acids. The CDR3 spells CASSLGSGGTDTQYF. The CDR3 DNA reads TGTGCCAGCAGCTTAGGTAGCGGGGGCACAGATACGCAGTATTTT.

This CDR3 reads CASSQWPRLEEQYF. The CDR3 DNA sequence: TGTGCCAGTTCACAGTGGCCCCGCCTCGAGGAGCAGTACTTC. This rearrangement joins TRBV19 to TRBJ2-7; unclear D gene. The CDR3 runs to 14 residues. The V gene's germline CDR1 is LNHDA and CDR2 SQIVND (reference sequence). V lost 8 bases, J lost 7 bases, and 21 bases lay in between.

This clone was detected only a few times. The chain carries TRBV3-1 (or the pseudogene TRBV3-2) and TRBJ1-6; 7 bases line up with TRBD1. J lost 7 bases, V lost 0 bases, and 3 bases had no gene match. The CDR3 runs to 15 residues. Germline V gives CDR1 LGHDT, CDR2 YNNKEL (reference sequence). For the CDR3, the DNA is TGTGCCAGCAGCCAAGAAGACAGGGCAAATTCACCCCTCCACTTT. It is translated as CASSQEDRANSPLHF.

The chain is built from TRBV6-6 and TRBJ1-2; weak D call: TRBD1 (6 bases). The CDR3 length is 12 residues. Per the germline V gene, CDR1 is MNHNY and CDR2 is SVGAGI (reference sequence). The ends were cut back, 7 bases at V and 8 bases at J, with 14 bases in the middle. The CDR3 sequence is CASNSQGLGYTF. The DNA for the CDR3 is TGTGCCAGCAATTCACAGGGTTTAGGCTACACCTTC.

The CDR3 DNA sequence: TGTGCCAGCAGCTTGCCAGGGATCAGCTCTGGAAACACCATATATTTT. Its protein product is CASSLPGISSGNTIYF. The rearrangement uses TRBV5-5 and TRBJ1-3; D may be TRBD1 (5 bases). V was cut by 1 base and J by 0 bases, with 11 bases left in between. This CDR3 comprises 16 residues. The germline gives CDR1 SGHKS, CDR2 YYEKEE (reference sequence). Combining the CDR3 with reference TRBV5-5 and TRBJ1-3 gives the whole variable domain DAGVTQSPTHLIKTRGQQVTLRCSPISGHKSVSWYQQVLGQGPQFIFQYYEKEERGRGNFPDRFSARQFPNYSSELNVNALLLGDSALYLCASSLPGISSGNTIYFGEGSWLTVV.

The chain recombines TRBV27 with TRBJ1-5; 10 positions match TRBD1. Germline values: CDR1 MNHEY, CDR2 SMNVEV (reference sequence). V was clipped by 5 bases and J by 5 bases; unmatched bases: 6. The CDR3 is 15 amino acids. Here the CDR3 reads CASSPLGQGDQPQHF. Here the CDR3 DNA reads TGTGCCAGCAGTCCCCTTGGACAGGGGGATCAGCCCCAGCATTTT.

This CDR3 reads CASRQTTDTQYF. The DNA for the CDR3 is TGTGCCAGCAGACAGACCACAGATACGCAGTATTTT. The chain has TRBV6-6 and TRBJ2-3; D remains ambiguous. V dropped 6 bases and J dropped 2 bases, with 6 bases sitting between them. This CDR3 has 12 amino acids. The germline gives CDR1 MNHNY, CDR2 SVGAGI (reference sequence).

The chain carries TRBV11-2 and TRBJ2-7, with TRBD2 matching over 8 bases. Germline V gives CDR1 SGHAT, CDR2 FQNNGV. Germline trimming cut 5 bases from V and 4 bases from J; bases unmatched to any gene: 4. CDR3 length equals 13 residues. In nucleotides, the CDR3 is TGTGCCAGCAGCCGGGGGGGCGGTTACGAGCAGTACTTC. Protein product: CASSRGGGYEQYF.